The rows below give T cell receptor beta chains drawn from one sample of a study of T-cell memory formation after mild COVID-19. From the 5' RACE reads, TCRdb called clonotypes with MiXCR, one entry per CDR3 protein. The top ten clones hold approximately 13% of a sample with roughly 480,000 distinct CDR3 sequences, nearly 25% of them seen once. The sequenced sample consisted of PBMCs or a T cell subset sorted from them (not recorded which). These receptors were taken from an adult woman who had mild COVID-19 (a few samples of this study predate the infection). Cell type and time point are not known. The CDR3 runs from the conserved cysteine through the conserved F or W. Fields, in order: J gene, clone size, V gene, D gene, CDR3 DNA, CDR3 protein. A D gene is named only where the DNA matches it firmly. Only some rows state a clone size, as once, few, many or a class for expanded clones.

J gene: TRBJ2-5; clone size: .; V gene: TRBV4-3; D gene: .; CDR3 DNA: TGCGCCAGCAGCACAGGGCCCCAAGAGACCCAGTACTTC; CDR3 protein: CASSTGPQETQYF
J gene: TRBJ1-3; clone size: .; V gene: TRBV5-4; D gene: .; CDR3 DNA: TGTGCCAGCAGCCACAACTCTGGAAACACCATATATTTT; CDR3 protein: CASSHNSGNTIYF
J gene: TRBJ2-7; clone size: .; V gene: TRBV25-1; D gene: .; CDR3 DNA: TGTGCCAGCAGTGAACCCTCAACGGGTAGCGGTTACATCTACGAGCAGTACTTC; CDR3 protein: CASSEPSTGSGYIYEQYF
J gene: TRBJ2-7; clone size: .; V gene: TRBV7-3; D gene: .; CDR3 DNA: TGTGCCAGCAGCTTATATGACGGCTACGAGCAGTACTTC; CDR3 protein: CASSLYDGYEQYF
J gene: TRBJ2-1; clone size: .; V gene: TRBV20-1; D gene: TRBD2; CDR3 DNA: TGCAGTGCTAGCGGGAGGGCCCCCTACAATGAGCAGTTCTTC; CDR3 protein: CSASGRAPYNEQFF
J gene: TRBJ2-7; clone size: few; V gene: TRBV20-1; D gene: TRBD1; CDR3 DNA: TGCAGTGCTAGCAAAAACAGGGGCCCCTACGAGCAGTACTTC; CDR3 protein: CSASKNRGPYEQYF
J gene: TRBJ2-1; clone size: few; V gene: TRBV13; D gene: .; CDR3 DNA: TGTGCCAGCAGCCAGGTTATTTCACCCTACAATGAGCAGTTCTTC; CDR3 protein: CASSQVISPYNEQFF
J gene: TRBJ1-2; clone size: few; V gene: TRBV4-1; D gene: .; CDR3 DNA: TGCGCCAGCAGCCAAGCTCGAACCTTCTATGGCTACACCTTC; CDR3 protein: CASSQARTFYGYTF
J gene: TRBJ2-5; clone size: .; V gene: TRBV29-1; D gene: TRBD2; CDR3 DNA: TGCAGCGCCGCCCGGCGGGAGAGGGAGACCCAGTACTTC; CDR3 protein: CSAARRERETQYF
J gene: TRBJ2-1; clone size: few; V gene: TRBV12-3/TRBV12-4; D gene: .; CDR3 DNA: TGTGCCAGCAGTTTACAGGTTACTAACCACAATGAGCAGTTCTTC; CDR3 protein: CASSLQVTNHNEQFF
J gene: TRBJ2-3; clone size: .; V gene: TRBV6-4; D gene: .; CDR3 DNA: TGTGCCAGCAGTCAGGGATTGTGGACAGATACGCAGTATTTT; CDR3 protein: CASSQGLWTDTQYF
J gene: TRBJ1-1; clone size: .; V gene: TRBV15; D gene: TRBD1; CDR3 DNA: TGTGCCACCAGCAGAGATGTGGGACAGTCTGAAGCTTTCTTT; CDR3 protein: CATSRDVGQSEAFF
J gene: TRBJ1-2; clone size: .; V gene: TRBV5-6; D gene: TRBD1; CDR3 DNA: TGTGCCAGCAGCTTGTTAAGTAACAGGGGGCCGAACTATGGCTACACCTTC; CDR3 protein: CASSLLSNRGPNYGYTF
J gene: TRBJ2-2; clone size: .; V gene: TRBV13; D gene: TRBD1; CDR3 DNA: TGTGCCAGCAGCCCCTACCCCTCTGGACAGGGAGACGGGGAGCTGTTTTTT; CDR3 protein: CASSPYPSGQGDGELFF
J gene: TRBJ2-3; clone size: few; V gene: TRBV7-8; D gene: .; CDR3 DNA: TGTGCCAGCAGCCATAATGCCTGGACCACAGATACGCAGTATTTT; CDR3 protein: CASSHNAWTTDTQYF
J gene: TRBJ1-1; clone size: few; V gene: TRBV7-9; D gene: TRBD1; CDR3 DNA: TGTGCCAGCAGCTTAGAAGCCCGAGGACAGGGTGTGGAAGCTTTCTTT; CDR3 protein: CASSLEARGQGVEAFF
J gene: TRBJ1-2; clone size: .; V gene: TRBV12-3/TRBV12-4; D gene: .; CDR3 DNA: TGTGCCAGCAGTTTAGACAGGGAGGCCTATGGCTACACCTTC; CDR3 protein: CASSLDREAYGYTF
J gene: TRBJ2-5; clone size: .; V gene: TRBV9; D gene: .; CDR3 DNA: TGTGCCAGCAGCGGGAACGAGGGGGTCCAAGAGACCCAGTACTTC; CDR3 protein: CASSGNEGVQETQYF
J gene: TRBJ2-3; clone size: .; V gene: TRBV6-5; D gene: .; CDR3 DNA: TGTGCCAGCAGTTACAACGGGGCAGTGGGGATTTTCACAGATACGCAGTATTTT; CDR3 protein: CASSYNGAVGIFTDTQYF
J gene: TRBJ2-1; clone size: .; V gene: TRBV5-1; D gene: TRBD2; CDR3 DNA: TGCGCCAGCAATGCGGGGGGCCCCAATGAGCAGTTCTTC; CDR3 protein: CASNAGGPNEQFF
J gene: TRBJ2-3; clone size: .; V gene: TRBV11-2; D gene: .; CDR3 DNA: TGTGCCAGCAGCTTAGCGGTATTGGGGGTGGGCACAGATACGCAGTATTTT; CDR3 protein: CASSLAVLGVGTDTQYF
J gene: TRBJ2-1; clone size: .; V gene: TRBV28; D gene: .; CDR3 DNA: TGTGCCAGCAGTTTAGAACGGGTCCCCAGATACAATGAGCAGTTCTTC; CDR3 protein: CASSLERVPRYNEQFF
J gene: TRBJ2-1; clone size: few; V gene: TRBV7-9; D gene: .; CDR3 DNA: TGTGCCAGCACTACCCGGGCAGAGTACAATGAGCAGTTCTTC; CDR3 protein: CASTTRAEYNEQFF
J gene: TRBJ2-7; clone size: few; V gene: TRBV5-1; D gene: .; CDR3 DNA: TGCGCCAGCAGCTTGGCCGGCGTCCTGAGGTCCTACGAGCAGTACTTC; CDR3 protein: CASSLAGVLRSYEQYF
J gene: TRBJ2-4; clone size: few; V gene: TRBV10-3; D gene: TRBD2; CDR3 DNA: TGTGCCATCAGTGAGGCCAGGACTAGCGGGAGGCGAGCCAAAAACATTCAGTACTTC; CDR3 protein: CAISEARTSGRRAKNIQYF
J gene: TRBJ1-2; clone size: .; V gene: TRBV18; D gene: .; CDR3 DNA: TGTGCCAGCTCACACGGACAAGGATCTAACTATGGCTACACCTTC; CDR3 protein: CASSHGQGSNYGYTF